Described below is a single T cell receptor beta chain sequence and its context. This sample is part of a study of PD-1 blockade in mismatch repair-deficient tumors. Overall study: Patients had about eleven mismatch repair-deficient cancer types and were previously treated and progressing.

Generated by immunoSEQ multiplex PCR, the TCRdb table keeps only in-frame clones and is missing some. The repertoire includes 120,000 or so clones, 85% to 90% of them detected once, and 12% sits in the top ten. The sequence came from an adult with mismatch repair-deficient cancer. Sequenced material: peripheral blood, taken almost 74 weeks after starting pembrolizumab.

The DNA for the CDR3 is TGTGCCAGCAGCGTACTCGGATTGGGGTCTCGAGGCACCGGGGAGCTGTTTTTT. This sequence encodes CASSVLGLGSRGTGELFF. This sequence joins TRBV5-6 and TRBJ2-2; D uncertain. Per the germline V gene, CDR1 is SGHDT and CDR2 is YYEEEE. The length of the CDR3 is 18 residues. Trimming pared 4 bases from V and 4 bases from J, leaving 23 bases between.